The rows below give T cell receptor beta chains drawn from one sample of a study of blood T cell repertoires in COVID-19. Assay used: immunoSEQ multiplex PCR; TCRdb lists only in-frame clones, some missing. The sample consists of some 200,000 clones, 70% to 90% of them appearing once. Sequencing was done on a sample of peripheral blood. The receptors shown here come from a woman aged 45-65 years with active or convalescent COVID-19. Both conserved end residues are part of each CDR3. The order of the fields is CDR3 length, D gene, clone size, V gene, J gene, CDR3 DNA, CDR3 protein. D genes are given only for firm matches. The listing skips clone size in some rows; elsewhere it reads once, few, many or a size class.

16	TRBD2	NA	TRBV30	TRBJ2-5	TGTGCCTGGAGTCCCCAGACTAGCGGGATGAGAGAGACCCAGTACTTC	CAWSPQTSGMRETQYF
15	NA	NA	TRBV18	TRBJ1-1	TGTGCCAGCTCACCACTATACACCCTGAACACTGAAGCTTTCTTT	CASSPLYTLNTEAFF
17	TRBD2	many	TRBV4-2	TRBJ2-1	TGTGCCAGCAGTAGATACCCGGGACTAGAACCCTACAATGAGCAGTTCTTC	CASSRYPGLEPYNEQFF
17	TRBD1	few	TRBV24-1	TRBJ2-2	TGTGCCACCAGTGACCCCCGGACAGGGCTGGACACCGGGGAGCTGTTTTTT	CATSDPRTGLDTGELFF
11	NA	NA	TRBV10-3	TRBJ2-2	TGTGCCATCAGTAGAGCCCGGGAGCTGTTTTTT	CAISRARELFF
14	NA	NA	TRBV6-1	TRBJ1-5	TGTGCCAGCAGTTCCGCCAGGACAAATCAGCCCCAGCATTTT	CASSSARTNQPQHF
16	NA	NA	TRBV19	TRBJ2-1	TGTGCCAGTAGGGACAGGGGTAGCGGGAGAAACAATGAGCAGTTCTTC	CASRDRGSGRNNEQFF
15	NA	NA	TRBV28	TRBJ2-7	TGTGCCAGCAGTTTCGGCGGGACGCCGTCCTACGAGCAGTACTTC	CASSFGGTPSYEQYF
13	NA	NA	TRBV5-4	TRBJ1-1	TGTGCCAGCAGCTTGCGAGGGAAGGGTGAAGCTTTCTTT	CASSLRGKGEAFF
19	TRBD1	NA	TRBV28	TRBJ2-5	TGTGCCAGCAGTTTCCACGCCCCTTTTGGGACAGGGATACAAGAGACCCAGTACTTC	CASSFHAPFGTGIQETQYF
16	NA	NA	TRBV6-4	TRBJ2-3	TGTGCCAGCAGTGACTCGACAGACCGACGCACAGATACGCAGTATTTT	CASSDSTDRRTDTQYF
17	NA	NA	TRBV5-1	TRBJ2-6	TGCGCCAGCAGCTTGGCCCGGGAAAGCTCTGGGGCCAACGTCCTGACTTTC	CASSLARESSGANVLTF
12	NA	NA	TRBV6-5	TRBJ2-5	TGTGCCAGCAAGGGGCCGGGTGAGACCCAGTACTTC	CASKGPGETQYF
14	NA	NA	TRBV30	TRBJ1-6	TGTGCCTGGACCTATGGCTCCTATAATTCACCCCTCCACTTT	CAWTYGSYNSPLHF
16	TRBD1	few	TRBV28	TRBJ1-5	TGTGCCAGCAGTCTTACGGGACAGGGGTTTCGGCAGCCCCAGCATTTT	CASSLTGQGFRQPQHF
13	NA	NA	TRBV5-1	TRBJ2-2	TGCGCCAGCAGCTTGGCCCCATTCGGGGAGCTGTTTTTT	CASSLAPFGELFF
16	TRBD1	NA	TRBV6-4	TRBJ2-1	TGTGCCAGCAGTGACTCAGGGACAGGGGGCGCGGATGAGCAGTTCTTC	CASSDSGTGGADEQFF
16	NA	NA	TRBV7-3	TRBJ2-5	TGTGCCAGCAGCTTAATGGGCAGGGGCATATTAGAGACCCAGTACTTC	CASSLMGRGILETQYF
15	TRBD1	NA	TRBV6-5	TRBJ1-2	TGTGCCAGCACCAACAACAGGGGGCGCGGGGATGGCTACACCTTC	CASTNNRGRGDGYTF
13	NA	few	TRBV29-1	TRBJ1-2	TGCAGCGTTGCCGAGAATGAGATCTATGGCTACACCTTC	CSVAENEIYGYTF
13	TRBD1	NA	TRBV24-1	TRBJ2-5	TGTGCCACCAGGGGGACAGAAGAACGGACCCAGTACTTC	CATRGTEERTQYF
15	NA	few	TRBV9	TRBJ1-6	TGTGCCAGCAGCGTAGGACGGGAGGCATGGGGGGCCCTCCACTTT	CASSVGREAWGALHF